This note documents a single T cell receptor (beta chain) sequence. The authors' processing: From reference gene primer amplification, estimates of nucleated cell counts were derived. Clones were read by immunoSEQ multiplex PCR, and TCRdb kept only the in-frame ones, dropping some. V and J calls and clone size are as listed in that table; D and trimming were resolved from the DNA. The sample lists about 170,000 clones, approximately 91% seen once, with approximately 5% in the top ten. This sample is drawn from a study of blood T cell repertoires in COVID-19. Study summary: The analysed material was cDNA or gDNA that came from T cells, B-cell-depleted T cells, or PBMCs.

The germline V gene has CDR1 SGHAT and CDR2 FQNNGV. V was cut by 1 base and J by 5 bases, with 12 bases left in between. The CDR3 has 15 residues. This clonotype was sampled from a man in his late teens or twenties with COVID-19, enrolled during active disease. The V call is TRBV11-2, the J call TRBJ1-3; TRBD1 is a possible D gene (6 bases). Sequencing was performed on peripheral blood. The CDR3 nucleotides read TGTGCCAGCAGCTTAGCAGGGGCGCTTAGAAACACCATATATTTT. It translates to CASSLAGALRNTIYF. Together with reference TRBV11-2 and TRBJ1-3, the CDR3 gives the full variable domain: EAGVAQSPRYKIIEKRQSVAFWCNPISGHATLYWYQQILGQGPKLLIQFQNNGVVDDSQLPKDRFSAERLKGVDSTLKIQPAKLEDSAVYLCASSLAGALRNTIYFGEGSWLTVV.